The clone carrying this TCR beta chain was seen just once. As yet, its antigen is unknown. The data originate from a study of OX40 agonist ivuxolimab in advanced cancers. Overall study context: Dose-escalation subjects each had hepatocellular carcinoma, melanoma, renal cell or head and neck cancer. Whole-study findings and limits: There was clonal expansion of CD4+ and CD8+ blood T cells by week 6 at 0.1 to 3.0 mg/kg. Partly responding patients at 0.1-3.0 mg/kg showed some of the smallest clonal expansion. Expanded clones belonging to CD8+ T cells outnumbered, on average, those of CD4+.

Generated by immunoSEQ multiplex PCR, the TCRdb table keeps only in-frame clones and is missing some. There are roughly 100,000 clones in the sample; roughly 90% occur only once, and around 0.16% lies in the top ten. This CDR3 spans 14 amino acids. Germline V CDR1 and CDR2: LNHDA, SQIVND (reference sequence). The V and J ends lost 6 bases and 4 bases respectively, with 15 bases between them. V usage is TRBV19 and J usage is TRBJ1-2; D is possibly TRBD1 (5 bases). The origin of this receptor is an adult with an advanced solid tumor such as melanoma, head and neck, liver or kidney cancer. Sequencing was performed on CD4+ or CD8+ T cells sorted from blood, taken in a trial of the OX40 agonist ivuxolimab. The CDR3 protein is CASRPGREAYGYTF. Here the CDR3 DNA reads TGTGCCAGTAGACCTGGCAGGGAGGCCTATGGCTACACCTTC.